Included here is one T cell receptor (beta chain) sequence, with context. V shed 5 bases, J shed 7 bases, and the junction held 15 bases outside the gene matches. The CDR3 has 17 amino acids. Germline loops: CDR1 KGHSH, CDR2 LQKENI. This record comes from a study of HIV-infected children after antiretroviral therapy interruption. Study information: Children's median ages were 9.5 years and 8 years by group.

As to treatment: PENTA 11 planned treatment interruption arm or continuous ART arm. A 3' RACE protocol on RNA, with unique molecular identifiers, produced the TCR library. One entry per CDR3 protein, called by TCRdb with MiXCR from the 3' RACE reads. The sample lists 90,000 or so distinct CDR3 sequences; 6.9% were seen once. The TCR sequence derives from a pool of human donors with HIV. The material was CD45RA+ CD4+ T cells from PBMCs, pooled from several time points, obtained from a donor given antiretroviral therapy, either interrupted or continuous. Regarding subset: naive CD4+ CD45RA+ CD45RO- T cells. The chain combines TRBV18 with TRBJ2-1; 9 bases align to TRBD1. CDR3 DNA: TGTGCCAGCTCATTCGGACCGGGACAGGGTAAGATGAATGAGCAGTTCTTC. Amino acids: CASSFGPGQGKMNEQFF.